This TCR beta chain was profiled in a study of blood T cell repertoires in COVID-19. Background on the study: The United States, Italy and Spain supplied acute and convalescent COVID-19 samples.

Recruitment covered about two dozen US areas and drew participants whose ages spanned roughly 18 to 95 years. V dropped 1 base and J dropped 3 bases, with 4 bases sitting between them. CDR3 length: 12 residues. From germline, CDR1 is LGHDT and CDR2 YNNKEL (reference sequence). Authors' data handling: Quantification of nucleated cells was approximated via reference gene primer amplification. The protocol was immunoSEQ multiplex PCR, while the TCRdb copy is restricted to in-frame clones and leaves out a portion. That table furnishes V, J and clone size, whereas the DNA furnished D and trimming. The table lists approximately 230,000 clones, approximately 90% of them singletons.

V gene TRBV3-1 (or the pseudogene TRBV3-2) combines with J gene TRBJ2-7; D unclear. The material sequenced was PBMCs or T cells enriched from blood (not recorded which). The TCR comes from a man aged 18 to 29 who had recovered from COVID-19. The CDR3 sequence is CASSQVYYEQYF. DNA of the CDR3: TGTGCCAGCAGCCAAGTGTACTACGAGCAGTACTTC.